The T cell receptor (beta chain) under discussion was sequenced for a study of CD8 T cells in ankylosing spondylitis. Quantitative 5'-RACE with molecular barcodes was used to make the TCR beta libraries. MiXCR, run by TCRdb on the 5' RACE reads, gives a single entry per CDR3 protein. The sample has approximately 540,000 distinct CDR3 sequences; about 13% are singletons. Per germline, CDR1 SGHRS and CDR2 YFSETQ. Trimming removed 4 bases from V and 3 bases from J, with 10 bases in between. This CDR3 region has 13 residues. This clonotype has ten or more counts. The antigen is unknown. Whole-study results and caveats: In ankylosing spondylitis patients, matched synovial fluid reportedly showed significant enrichment of disease-linked clones. The authors found the disease-linked clones to be CD8+ and relatively rare in peripheral blood. Several highly homologous variants formed a TCR beta motif that appeared characteristic of ankylosing spondylitis blood. Earlier reports found some motif variants in synovial fluid and blood in reactive arthritis.

This sequence was found in a male donor with ankylosing spondylitis. The chain employs TRBV5-1 and TRBJ1-2, with no clear D. The sample taken for sequencing was blood, either unsorted or a sorted T cell fraction (not recorded which). In DNA, the CDR3 is TGCGCCAGCAGCGACGACAAGGACTATGGCTACACCTTC. Translating it yields CASSDDKDYGYTF.